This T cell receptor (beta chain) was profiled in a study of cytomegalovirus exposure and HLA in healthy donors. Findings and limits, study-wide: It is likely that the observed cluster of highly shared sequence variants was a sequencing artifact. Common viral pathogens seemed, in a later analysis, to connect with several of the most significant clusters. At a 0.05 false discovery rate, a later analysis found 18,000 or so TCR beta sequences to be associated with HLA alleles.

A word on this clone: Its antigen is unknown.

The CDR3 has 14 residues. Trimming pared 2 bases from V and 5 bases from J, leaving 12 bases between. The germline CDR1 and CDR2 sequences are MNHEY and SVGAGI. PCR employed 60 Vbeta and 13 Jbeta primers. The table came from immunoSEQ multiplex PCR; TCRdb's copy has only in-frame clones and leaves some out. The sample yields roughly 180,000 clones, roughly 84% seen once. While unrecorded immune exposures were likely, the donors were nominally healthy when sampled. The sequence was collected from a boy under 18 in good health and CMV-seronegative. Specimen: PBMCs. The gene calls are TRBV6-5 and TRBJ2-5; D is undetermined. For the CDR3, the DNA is TGTGCCAGCAGTTACATGGGCCCCTCCGAGACCCAGTACTTC. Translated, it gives CASSYMGPSETQYF.